These 20 T cell receptor beta chains originate from one sample sequenced in a study of cytomegalovirus exposure and HLA in healthy donors. The study ran its PCR with 60 Vbeta and 13 Jbeta primers. Sequenced by immunoSEQ multiplex PCR; TCRdb stores in-frame clones only, minus some. The repertoire holds tens of thousands of clones, roughly 76% seen once, with less than 10% in the top ten. The sequenced material came from PBMCs. The receptors here all came from a woman in her thirties in good health and CMV-seropositive.

The chain has TRBV21-1 and TRBJ2-7; the table assigns TRBD1, which was not confirmed against the DNA. TRBV21-1 is flagged as a pseudogene. This CDR3 is 13 amino acids long. The CDR3 region is CASNSGTNGEQYF. The CDR3 DNA follows: TGTGCCAGCAACTCCGGGACAAATGGCGAGCAGTACTTC.

The chain employs TRBV6-1 and TRBJ2-5; D is unresolved. V was trimmed by 2 bases and J by 11 bases, leaving 9 bases between them. CDR1 is MNHNS and CDR2 is SASEGT in the germline V gene. This CDR3 spans 11 amino acids. The CDR3 loop reads CASSEWAEQYF. CDR3 in DNA: TGTGCCAGCAGTGAATGGGCAGAGCAGTACTTC.

This chain connects TRBV5-1 to TRBJ2-2; 9 bases align to TRBD2. Germline-derived CDR1 and CDR2 are SGHRS and YFSETQ. CDR3 length: 15 residues. Trimming took 2 bases from V and 1 from J; bases not matched to a gene: 0. CDR3 in DNA: TGCGCCAGCAGCTTAGCGGGGGGGAACACCGGGGAGCTGTTTTTT. This sequence encodes CASSLAGGNTGELFF.

The rearrangement links TRBV10-3 to TRBJ2-5, with 12 positions matching TRBD2. The better agreement between TRBJ2-7 and the DNA end casts doubt on the J call. Germline V lookup: CDR1 ENHRY, CDR2 SYGVKD. CDR3 length equals 15 residues. CDR3 amino acids: CAISESTSGSNEQYF. The CDR3 coding sequence is TGTGCCATCAGTGAGTCGACTAGCGGGAGTAACGAGCAGTACTTC.

The CDR3 DNA reads TGTGCCAGCACTTTCCGAACAGGGGCGAACACTGAAGCTTTCTTT. Its translation: CASTFRTGANTEAFF. The chain uses TRBV6-1 and TRBJ1-1; 7 bases map to TRBD1. The CDR3 has 15 residues. The V gene end was trimmed by 7 bases and the J gene end by 1 base; junction bases not matched to a gene: 9. From germline, CDR1 is MNHNS and CDR2 SASEGT.

The V and J genes are TRBV4-2 and TRBJ1-1; 7 bases agree with TRBD1. The CDR3 is 15 residues long. Trimming at V came to 2 bases and at J to 6 bases, leaving 9 bases not matched to a gene. The germline V gene has CDR1 LGHNA and CDR2 YNFKEQ. DNA of the CDR3: TGTGCCAGCAGCCAACTGGACAGGTTGGATGCTGAAGCTTTCTTT. It codes for CASSQLDRLDAEAFF.

A single count supports this clone. The genes are TRBV9 and TRBJ2-7; TRBD2 matches 7 bases. The CDR3 extends over 15 amino acids. With V trimmed by 4 bases and J by 4 bases, 11 bases remained unmatched. CDR1 is SGDLS, CDR2 YYNGEE, per germline. CDR3 amino acids: CASSFRDYTPYEQYF. The CDR3 bases are TGTGCCAGCAGCTTCCGGGACTACACACCTTACGAGCAGTACTTC.

This clone has only a few counts. This sequence joins TRBV6-6 and TRBJ1-3, with a possible D match to TRBD1 (5 bases). V was cut by 6 bases and J by 0 bases, with 12 bases left in between. Germline assignment: CDR1 MNHNY and CDR2 SVGAGI (reference sequence). This CDR3 spans 15 amino acids. The CDR3 reads CASRPTGGSGNTIYF. CDR3 DNA sequence: TGTGCCAGCAGACCGACGGGGGGCTCTGGAAACACCATATATTTT.

J is TRBJ2-1 and V is TRBV7-7; TRBD2 matches 9 bases. V gave up 6 bases and J gave up 1 base; unmatched junction bases: 4. The CDR3 has 15 residues. CDR1 is SSHAT, CDR2 FNYEAQ, per germline (reference sequence). The CDR3 DNA follows: TGTGCCAGCAGTCTTAGCGGGAGTTCCTACAATGAGCAGTTCTTC. Translated, it gives CASSLSGSSYNEQFF.

This clone was detected a few times. The gene calls are TRBV4-1 and TRBJ2-7; 8 nucleotides line up with TRBD1. The V gene's germline CDR1 is MGHRA and CDR2 YSYEKL. The CDR3 consists of 14 residues. Losses at the gene ends were 4 bases for V and 4 bases for J; bases not matched to a gene: 6. The CDR3 protein is CASSPAQGAYEQYF. The CDR3 DNA sequence: TGCGCCAGCAGCCCAGCTCAGGGGGCTTACGAGCAGTACTTC.

The rearrangement uses TRBV27 and TRBJ1-2; D might be TRBD1 (5 bases). Germline V gene lookup returns CDR1 MNHEY and CDR2 SMNVEV (reference sequence). This CDR3 contains 15 residues. The V end was cut by 4 bases, the J end by 4 bases, with 16 bases between. The CDR3 nucleotides read TGTGCCAGCAGTTGGGCCCGGGGGGTGGTCTATGGCTACACCTTC. Encoded protein: CASSWARGVVYGYTF.

This chain links TRBV28 with TRBJ1-2; D uncertain. The CDR3 has 14 amino acids. Germline CDR1 is MDHEN and CDR2 is SYDVKM. Trimming left V 3 bases short and J 8 bases short, with 16 bases between. The CDR3 here is CASSLEAFVGGYTF. The CDR3 region has the DNA TGTGCCAGCAGTTTGGAGGCGTTCGTGGGAGGCTACACCTTC.

The chain uses TRBV28 and TRBJ1-5; D possibly corresponds to TRBD1 (6 bases). The length of the CDR3 is 14 residues. V shed 7 bases and J shed 6 bases, with 16 bases lying between them. Germline CDR1 MDHEN, CDR2 SYDVKM. For the CDR3, the DNA is TGTGCCAGCAACGAGAACAGGGCCGGTCAGCCCCAGCATTTT. Its protein product is CASNENRAGQPQHF. Complete variable domain (other parts from reference TRBV28 and TRBJ1-5): DVKVTQSSRYLVKRTGEKVFLECVQDMDHENMFWYRQDPGLGLRLIYFSYDVKMKEKGDIPEGYSVSREKKERFSLILESASTNQTSMYLCASNENRAGQPQHFGDGTRLSIL.

The genes are TRBV5-1 and TRBJ2-3; tentatively, D is TRBD1 (5 bases). The germline V gene has CDR1 SGHRS and CDR2 YFSETQ. V lost 4 bases and J lost 0, with 12 bases in between. The CDR3 has 15 amino acids. CDR3 residues: CASSLQATSTDTQYF. The CDR3, as DNA: TGCGCCAGCAGCCTACAGGCTACTAGCACAGATACGCAGTATTTT.

The V and J genes are TRBV5-1 and TRBJ2-2; the D gene is possibly TRBD1 (5 bases). Trimming removed 7 bases at V and 0 bases at J, with 10 bases between. The germline V gene has CDR1 SGHRS and CDR2 YFSETQ. This CDR3 is 14 amino acids long. CDR3 nucleotide sequence: TGCGCCAGCGGGGCAGGCACGAACACCGGGGAGCTGTTTTTT. This gives the protein CASGAGTNTGELFF.

This chain uses TRBV5-4 with TRBJ2-5, with 8 nucleotides matching TRBD1. This CDR3 is 13 amino acids long. Germline CDR1 and CDR2: SGHNT and YYREEE (reference sequence). V was pared by 7 bases and J by 3 bases, with 5 bases of the junction left unmatched. In DNA form, the CDR3 reads TGTGCCAGCTTTAACAGGGGGGAAGAGACCCAGTACTTC. Protein: CASFNRGEETQYF.

The chain uses TRBV6-1 and TRBJ2-2; possibly TRBD2 for D (5 bases). CDR1 is MNHNS, CDR2 SASEGT, per germline. Trimming shortened V by 1 base and J by 0 bases, and 15 bases separated the two germline ends. This CDR3 is 18 amino acids long. CDR3 protein: CASSEELAGSANTGELFF. CDR3 DNA sequence: TGTGCCAGCAGTGAAGAGTTGGCAGGTAGCGCGAACACCGGGGAGCTGTTTTTT.

The J gene is TRBJ2-5, the V gene TRBV30, with TRBD2 identical over 10 bases. Losses at the gene ends were 1 base for V and 4 bases for J; bases not matched to a gene: 0. Germline CDR1 GTSNPN, CDR2 SVGIG (reference sequence). The CDR3 runs to 13 residues. CDR3 DNA sequence: TGTGCCTGGAGTGGACTAGCGGGAGAGACCCAGTACTTC. It is translated as CAWSGLAGETQYF.

V gene TRBV19 combines with J gene TRBJ2-1; 10 bases agree with TRBD1. The J segment lost 6 bases and the V segment lost 3 bases, leaving 5 bases of the junction unmatched. Germline CDR1 is LNHDA and CDR2 is SQIVND (reference sequence). The CDR3 consists of 15 residues. The CDR3 DNA is TGTGCCAGTAGTATCGACAGGGGGCTTATCAATGAGCAGTTCTTC. The encoded protein is CASSIDRGLINEQFF.

The CDR3 loop reads CASSSGNTGELFF. The CDR3 DNA is TGTGCCAGCAGCTCAGGGAACACCGGGGAGCTGTTTTTT. The genes are TRBV11-3 and TRBJ2-2; D gene uncertain. Germline CDR1 SGHNT, CDR2 YENEEA. Trimming took 4 bases from V and 1 from J, leaving 4 bases between them. The CDR3 is 13 residues long.